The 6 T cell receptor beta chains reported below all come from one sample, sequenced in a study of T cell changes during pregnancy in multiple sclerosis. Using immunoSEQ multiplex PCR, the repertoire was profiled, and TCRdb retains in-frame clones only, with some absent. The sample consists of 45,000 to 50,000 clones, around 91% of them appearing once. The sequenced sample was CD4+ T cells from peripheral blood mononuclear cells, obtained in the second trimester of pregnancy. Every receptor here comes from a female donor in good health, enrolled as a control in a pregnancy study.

DNA of the CDR3: TGTGCCAGCAGGTCGGGGGTTAGCAATCAGCCCCAGCATTTT. Translated: CASRSGVSNQPQHF. V usage is TRBV6-5 and J usage is TRBJ1-5, with D possibly being TRBD1 (5 bases). Germline V lookup: CDR1 MNHEY, CDR2 SVGAGI. The V end was cut by 6 bases, the J end by 0 bases, with 9 bases between. This CDR3 spans 14 amino acids.

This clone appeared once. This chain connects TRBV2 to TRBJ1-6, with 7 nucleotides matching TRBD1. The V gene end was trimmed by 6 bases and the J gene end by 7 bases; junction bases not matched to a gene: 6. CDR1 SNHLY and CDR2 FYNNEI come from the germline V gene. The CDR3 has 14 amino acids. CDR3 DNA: TGTGCCAGCAGGGTCGGGACAGAGAATTCACCCCTCCACTTT. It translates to CASRVGTENSPLHF.

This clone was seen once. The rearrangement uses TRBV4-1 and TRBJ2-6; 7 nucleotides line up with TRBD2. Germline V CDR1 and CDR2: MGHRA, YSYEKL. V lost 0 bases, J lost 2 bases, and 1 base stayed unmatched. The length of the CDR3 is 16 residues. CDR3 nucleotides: TGCGCCAGCAGCCAAGAAGCGGGGACTGGGGCCAACGTCCTGACTTTC. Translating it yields CASSQEAGTGANVLTF.

In nucleotides, the CDR3 is TGCGCCAGCAGCCCAATTGGACAGGTACGGAACACTGAAGCTTTCTTT. This encodes CASSPIGQVRNTEAFF. This sequence joins TRBV5-1 and TRBJ1-1, with 7 bases matching TRBD1. The trim removed 4 bases at V and 1 base at J, leaving 10 bases unmatched. The CDR3 covers 16 residues. Germline V gene lookup returns CDR1 SGHRS and CDR2 YFSETQ.

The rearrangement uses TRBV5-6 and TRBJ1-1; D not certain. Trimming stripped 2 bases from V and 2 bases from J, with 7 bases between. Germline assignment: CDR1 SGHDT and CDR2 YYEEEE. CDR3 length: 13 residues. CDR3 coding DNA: TGTGCCAGCAGCTTCGAGAGAAACACTGAAGCTTTCTTT. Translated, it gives CASSFERNTEAFF.

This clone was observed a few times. The CDR3 region is CASSLNGFYEQYF. CDR3 nucleotide sequence: TGTGCCAGCAGCTTGAACGGTTTCTACGAGCAGTACTTC. This chain connects TRBV5-4 to TRBJ2-7; D unresolved. The germline gives CDR1 SGHNT, CDR2 YYREEE (reference sequence). This CDR3 is built from 13 residues. V dropped 1 base and J dropped 3 bases, with 8 bases sitting between them. Supplemented by reference TRBV5-4 and TRBJ2-7, the full variable domain reads ETGVTQSPTHLIKTRGQQVTLRCSSQSGHNTVSWYQQALGQGPQFIFQYYREEENGRGNFPPRFSGLQFPNYSSELNVNALELDDSALYLCASSLNGFYEQYFGPGTRLTVT.